The clone carrying this T cell receptor beta chain was recorded once. The CDR3 is 16 residues long. Germline CDR1 is DFQATT and CDR2 is SNEGSKA (reference sequence). Trimming cost V 3 bases and J 0 bases, with 15 bases left between them. Generated by immunoSEQ multiplex PCR, the TCRdb table keeps only in-frame clones and is missing some. The sample has approximately 300,000 clones, roughly 80% seen once; the top ten hold approximately 14%. The data are from a study of blood T cell repertoires in COVID-19. On the study more broadly: Sites in the United States, Italy and Spain provided acute and convalescent COVID-19 samples. PBMCs, B-cell-depleted T cells, or T cells were the source of the cDNA or gDNA that made up the material.

The chain has TRBV20-1 and TRBJ2-1; TRBD2 is a possible D gene (6 bases). The sequencing input was peripheral blood. The TCR was taken from a person aged 65 to 85 with COVID-19, enrolled during active disease. The CDR3 loop reads CSASHVSGSSYNEQFF. CDR3 DNA: TGCAGTGCTAGTCACGTTAGCGGCAGCTCCTACAATGAGCAGTTCTTC.